Given below is one T cell receptor (beta chain) in context. V was shortened by 5 bases and J by 7 bases, with 21 bases between the two germline ends. The CDR3 runs 16 residues. Germline V gene sequence: CDR1 MNHEY, CDR2 SMNVEV (reference sequence). Here immunoSEQ multiplex PCR was the method, and the copy in TCRdb shows in-frame clones only, minus some. This sample has about 81,000 clones; around 90% occur once, and the top ten carry more than 0.25%. The source of the sample is a study of technical replicates of blood from four donors. This chain uses TRBV27 with TRBJ2-1, with D possibly matching TRBD1 (5 bases). The sequenced material came from T cells isolated from PBMCs. This clonotype originated in a human donor in good health. CDR3 sequence: CASSLKAMGLQNEQFF. The DNA for the CDR3 is TGTGCCAGCAGTCTAAAAGCGATGGGGCTACAAAATGAGCAGTTCTTC.